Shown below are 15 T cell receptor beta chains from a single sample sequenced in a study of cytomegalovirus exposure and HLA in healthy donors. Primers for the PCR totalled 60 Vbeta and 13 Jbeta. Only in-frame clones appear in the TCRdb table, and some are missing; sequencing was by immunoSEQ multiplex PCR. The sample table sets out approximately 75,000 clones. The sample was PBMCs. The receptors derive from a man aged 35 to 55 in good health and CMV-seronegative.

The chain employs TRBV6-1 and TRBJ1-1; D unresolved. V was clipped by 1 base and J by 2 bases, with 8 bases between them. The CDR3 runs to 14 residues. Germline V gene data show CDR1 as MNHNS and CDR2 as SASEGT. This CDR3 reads CASSEVEANTEAFF. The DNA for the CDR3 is TGTGCCAGCAGTGAAGTTGAGGCTAACACTGAAGCTTTCTTT.

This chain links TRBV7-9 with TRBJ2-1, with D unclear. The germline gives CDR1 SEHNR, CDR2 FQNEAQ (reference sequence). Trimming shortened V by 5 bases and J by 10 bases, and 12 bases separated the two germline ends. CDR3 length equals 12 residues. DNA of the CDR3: TGTGCCAGCAGCCCGACCGGCGGCGAGCAGTTCTTC. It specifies CASSPTGGEQFF.

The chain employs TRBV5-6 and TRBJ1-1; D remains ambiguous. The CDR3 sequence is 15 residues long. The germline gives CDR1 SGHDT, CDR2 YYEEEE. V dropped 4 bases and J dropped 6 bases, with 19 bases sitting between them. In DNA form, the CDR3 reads TGTGCCAGCAGCCGACGGGATCTTTTGGGCGCTGAAGCTTTCTTT. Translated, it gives CASSRRDLLGAEAFF. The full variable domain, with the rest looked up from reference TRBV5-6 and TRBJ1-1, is DAGVTQSPTHLIKTRGQQVTLRCSPKSGHDTVSWYQQALGQGPQFIFQYYEEEERQRGNFPDRFSGHQFPNYSSELNVNALLLGDSALYLCASSRRDLLGAEAFFGQGTRLTVV.

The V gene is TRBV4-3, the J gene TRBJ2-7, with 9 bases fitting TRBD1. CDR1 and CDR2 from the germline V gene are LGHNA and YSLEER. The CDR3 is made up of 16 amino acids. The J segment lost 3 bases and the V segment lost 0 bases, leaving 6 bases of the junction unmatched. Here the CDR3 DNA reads TGCGCCAGCAGCCAAGATTTCGGGACAGGGCGCTACGAGCAGTACTTC. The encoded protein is CASSQDFGTGRYEQYF.

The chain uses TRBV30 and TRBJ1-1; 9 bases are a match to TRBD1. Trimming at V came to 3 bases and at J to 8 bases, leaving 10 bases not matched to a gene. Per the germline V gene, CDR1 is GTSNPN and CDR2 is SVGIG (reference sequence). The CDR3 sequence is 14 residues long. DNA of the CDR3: TGTGCCTGGAGGGAACAGGGGGCGCTTAGGGAAGCTTTCTTT. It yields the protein CAWREQGALREAFF.

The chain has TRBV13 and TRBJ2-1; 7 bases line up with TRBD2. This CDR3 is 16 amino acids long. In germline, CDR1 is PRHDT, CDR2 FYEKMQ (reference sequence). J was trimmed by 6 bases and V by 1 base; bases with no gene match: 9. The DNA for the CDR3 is TGTGCCAGCAGCTTAGTGGCGGGAGCGCCTAGCAATGAGCAGTTCTTC. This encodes CASSLVAGAPSNEQFF.

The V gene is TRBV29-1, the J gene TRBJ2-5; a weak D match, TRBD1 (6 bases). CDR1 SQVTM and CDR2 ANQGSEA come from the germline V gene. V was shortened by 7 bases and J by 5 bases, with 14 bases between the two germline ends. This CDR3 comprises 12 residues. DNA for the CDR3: TGCAGCGCTACGACAGGATTTGAGACCCAGTACTTC. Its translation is CSATTGFETQYF.

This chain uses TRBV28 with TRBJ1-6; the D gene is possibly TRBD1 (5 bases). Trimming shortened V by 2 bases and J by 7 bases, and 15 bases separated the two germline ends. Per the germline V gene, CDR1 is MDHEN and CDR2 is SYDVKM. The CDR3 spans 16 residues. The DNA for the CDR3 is TGTGCCAGCAGTTTACCGGGTTCAGGGTTGAATTCACCCCTCCACTTT. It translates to CASSLPGSGLNSPLHF. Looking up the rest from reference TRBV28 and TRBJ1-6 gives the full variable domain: DVKVTQSSRYLVKRTGEKVFLECVQDMDHENMFWYRQDPGLGLRLIYFSYDVKMKEKGDIPEGYSVSREKKERFSLILESASTNQTSMYLCASSLPGSGLNSPLHFGNGTRLTVT.

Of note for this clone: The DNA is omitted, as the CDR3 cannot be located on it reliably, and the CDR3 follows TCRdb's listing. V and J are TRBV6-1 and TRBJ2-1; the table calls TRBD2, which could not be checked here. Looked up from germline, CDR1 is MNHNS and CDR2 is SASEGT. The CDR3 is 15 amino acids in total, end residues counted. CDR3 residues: CASSEAVGSGSSVFF.

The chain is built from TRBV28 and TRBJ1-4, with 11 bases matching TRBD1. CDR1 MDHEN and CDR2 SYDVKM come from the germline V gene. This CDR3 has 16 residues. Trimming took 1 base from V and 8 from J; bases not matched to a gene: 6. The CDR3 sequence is CASSLLDRGQEEKLFF. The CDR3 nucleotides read TGTGCCAGCAGTTTATTGGACAGGGGGCAGGAGGAAAAACTGTTTTTT.

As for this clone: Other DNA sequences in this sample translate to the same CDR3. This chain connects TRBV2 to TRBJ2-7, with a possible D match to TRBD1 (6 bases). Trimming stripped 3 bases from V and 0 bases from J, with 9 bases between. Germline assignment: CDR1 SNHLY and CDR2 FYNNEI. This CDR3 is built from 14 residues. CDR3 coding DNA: TGTGCCAGCAGTGAGAACAGGGACTCCTACGAGCAGTACTTC. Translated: CASSENRDSYEQYF.

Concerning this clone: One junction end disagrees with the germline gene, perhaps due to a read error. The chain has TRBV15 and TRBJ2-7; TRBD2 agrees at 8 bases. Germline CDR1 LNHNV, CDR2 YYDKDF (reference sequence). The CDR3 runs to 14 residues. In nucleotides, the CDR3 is TGTGCCACCAGTAGAGCGGGAGATTCCTACGAGCAGTACTTC. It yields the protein CATSRAGDSYEQYF. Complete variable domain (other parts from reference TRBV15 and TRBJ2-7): DAMVIQNPRYQVTQFGKPVTLSCSQTLNHNVMYWYQQKSSQAPKLLFHYYDKDFNNEADTPDNFQSRRPNTSFCFLDIRSPGLGDTAMYLCATSRAGDSYEQYFGPGTRLTVT.

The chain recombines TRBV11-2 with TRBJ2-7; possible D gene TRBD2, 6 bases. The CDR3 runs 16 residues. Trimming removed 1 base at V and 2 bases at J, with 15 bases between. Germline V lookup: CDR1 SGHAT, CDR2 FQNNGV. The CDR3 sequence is CASSLAPRGGTYEQYF. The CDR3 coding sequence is TGTGCCAGCAGCTTAGCCCCCCGGGGAGGAACCTACGAGCAGTACTTC.

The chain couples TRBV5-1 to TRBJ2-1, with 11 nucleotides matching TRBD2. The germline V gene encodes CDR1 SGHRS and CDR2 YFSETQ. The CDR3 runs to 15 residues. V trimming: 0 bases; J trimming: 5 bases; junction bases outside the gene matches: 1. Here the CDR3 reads CASSLVLAGDNEQFF. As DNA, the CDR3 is TGCGCCAGCAGCTTGGTACTAGCGGGGGACAATGAGCAGTTCTTC.

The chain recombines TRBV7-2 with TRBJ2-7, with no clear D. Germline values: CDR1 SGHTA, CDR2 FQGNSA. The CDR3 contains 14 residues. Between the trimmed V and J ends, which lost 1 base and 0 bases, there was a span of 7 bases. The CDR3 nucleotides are TGTGCCAGCAGCTTAGTTCAGGACTCCTACGAGCAGTACTTC. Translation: CASSLVQDSYEQYF. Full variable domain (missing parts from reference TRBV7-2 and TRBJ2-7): GAGVSQSPSNKVTEKGKDVELRCDPISGHTALYWYRQSLGQGLEFLIYFQGNSAPDKSGLPSDRFSAERTGGSVSTLTIQRTQQEDSAVYLCASSLVQDSYEQYFGPGTRLTVT.